The present TCR beta chain was sequenced within a study of regulatory T cells in long-lasting Graves disease. Overall study context: Graves' patients (newly diagnosed) had been on antithyroid drugs under 3 months. General study findings and limits: Persistent Graves' cases showed lower TCR diversity than newly diagnosed cases.

This clonotype was picked up one time. Its target is unknown. Combining iRepertoire HTBI primers with Arm-PCR of CDR3 regions, the authors built TCR beta libraries. TCRdb fed the multiplex PCR reads into MiXCR, producing one record per CDR3 protein. The table records some 230,000 distinct CDR3 sequences, 15% to 20% of them present only once. V lost 4 bases and J lost 5; bases outside the gene matches: 5. This CDR3 contains 14 residues. Germline CDR1 is SGHKS and CDR2 is YYEKEE (reference sequence). Time point indicated: newly diagnosed GD, antithyroid drugs for less than 3 months. Following extraction of RNA from PBMCs, that RNA was used to make the TCR library. It was American Thyroid Association guidelines that determined Graves' disease diagnosis.

The sequenced sample was peripheral blood mononuclear cells (PBMCs), obtained at new diagnosis, from a patient treated with antithyroid drugs. The chain couples TRBV5-5 to TRBJ1-5; the match to TRBD1 covers 8 bases. The clonotype was recovered from a female donor with Graves disease. CDR3 residues: CASSGRTGYQPQHF. CDR3 DNA: TGTGCCAGCAGCGGGCGGACAGGGTATCAGCCCCAGCATTTT.